The 25 T cell receptor beta chains below all came from one sample that was sequenced in a study of early T cells in non-severe SARS-CoV-2 infection. Via MiXCR, TCRdb re-called the 5' RACE reads, giving one row per CDR3 protein. The sample holds approximately 88,000 distinct CDR3 sequences, approximately 15% seen once. Sequencing was done on a sample of whole blood. The receptors here all came from an adult who was a healthcare worker with PCR-confirmed SARS-CoV-2 infection or an uninfected control (not recorded which).

This clonotype was seen more than once but under ten times. The chain is built from TRBV5-1 and TRBJ1-2, with unresolved D. CDR3 size: 13 residues. V was trimmed by 3 bases and J by 6 bases, leaving 12 bases between them. CDR1 is SGHRS and CDR2 is YFSETQ in the germline V gene. The CDR3 region has the DNA TGCGCCAGCAGCTCCCCTAGGTTGAATGGCTACACCTTC. The encoded protein is CASSSPRLNGYTF.

The rearrangement links TRBV12-3 or TRBV12-4 to TRBJ1-6, with D tentatively TRBD1 (6 bases). The CDR3 covers 14 residues. Trimming stripped 3 bases from V and 8 bases from J, with 11 bases between. The CDR3 DNA sequence: TGTGCCAGCAGTTTTACAGGGCCGGATTCACCCCTCCACTTT. It codes for CASSFTGPDSPLHF.

This clonotype showed up many times. This chain uses TRBV12-3 or TRBV12-4 with TRBJ2-1; TRBD1 agrees at 8 bases. The length of the CDR3 is 14 residues. After removal of 8 bases from V and 7 bases from J, the junction contained 10 bases not matched to a gene. Here the CDR3 DNA reads TGTGCCAGCGGGTCGACAGGGGCTGGGAATGAGCAGTTCTTC. Its protein is CASGSTGAGNEQFF.

This clonotype came up a few times. The chain combines TRBV5-6 with TRBJ2-7; possible D gene TRBD1, 7 bases. CDR3 length: 15 residues. Germline CDR1 is SGHDT and CDR2 is YYEEEE. Trimming shortened V by 3 bases and J by 6 bases, and 19 bases separated the two germline ends. The CDR3 is CASSWRGTADSEQYF. CDR3 nucleotide sequence: TGTGCCAGCAGCTGGAGGGGGACAGCGGACTCCGAGCAGTACTTC.

This clonotype was detected many times. V usage is TRBV5-4 and J usage is TRBJ2-7; D call uncertain. This CDR3 has 13 amino acids. Looked up from germline, CDR1 is SGHNT and CDR2 is YYREEE (reference sequence). V dropped 4 bases and J dropped 6 bases, with 14 bases sitting between them. CDR3 in DNA: TGTGCCAGCAGCCCCCGGGCAGACGCCGAGCAGTACTTC. It specifies CASSPRADAEQYF.

In its sample, this clonotype was seen many times. J is TRBJ2-5 and V is TRBV18; the match to TRBD1 covers 8 bases. J gave up 5 bases and V 2 bases, and 7 bases lay outside the gene matches. CDR1 and CDR2 from the germline V gene are KGHSH and LQKENI. The CDR3 covers 15 residues. CDR3 DNA: TGTGCCAGCTCACCAGGACAGGGAGGAACGGAGACCCAGTACTTC. It is translated as CASSPGQGGTETQYF.

This clonotype was counted ten times or more. The chain has TRBV30 and TRBJ2-7; maybe TRBD1 (5 bases). The CDR3 is made up of 12 amino acids. The V end lost 5 bases, the J end lost 9 bases, and 17 bases lay between the germline ends. Germline values: CDR1 GTSNPN, CDR2 SVGIG (reference sequence). CDR3 DNA sequence: TGTGCCTGGGCTCGCAGGGATCTGGGGCAGTACTTC. This gives the protein CAWARRDLGQYF.

The chain uses TRBV2 and TRBJ2-1; a possible D gene is TRBD2 (6 bases). V lost 4 bases, J lost 8 bases, and 15 bases lay in between. CDR1 and CDR2 (germline): SNHLY, FYNNEI. The CDR3 extends over 14 amino acids. CDR3: CASSATSLVDEQFF. The CDR3, as DNA: TGTGCCAGCAGTGCGACTAGTTTGGTTGATGAGCAGTTCTTC.

This clonotype has only a few counts. This chain uses TRBV30 with TRBJ2-7; 11 positions match TRBD2. Germline V lookup: CDR1 GTSNPN, CDR2 SVGIG (reference sequence). The CDR3 totals 13 residues. V lost 5 bases, J lost 13 bases, and 13 bases stayed unmatched. CDR3 protein: CAWSPRGLAEIYF. The CDR3 DNA is TGTGCCTGGTCCCCTAGGGGACTAGCGGAGATCTACTTC.

This clonotype was seen at least ten times. The chain has TRBV29-1 and TRBJ2-7; 8 bases are a match to TRBD2. The germline V gene encodes CDR1 SQVTM and CDR2 ANQGSEA. The V and J ends lost 1 base and 3 bases, in that order; junction bases with no gene match: 5. The CDR3 has 14 residues. CDR3 coding DNA: TGCAGCGTTGAAGCGGGGGGGGCAATCTACGAGCAGTACTTC. Encoded protein: CSVEAGGAIYEQYF.

At least ten counts were recorded for this clonotype. The chain uses TRBV6-2 or TRBV6-3 and TRBJ2-4; D unclear. This CDR3 comprises 17 residues. V was pared by 0 bases and J by 0 bases, with 12 bases between. The germline gives CDR1 MNHEY, CDR2 SVGEGT. CDR3 sequence: CASSYSFGSQAKNIQYF. DNA for the CDR3: TGTGCCAGCAGTTACTCATTTGGCAGTCAAGCCAAAAACATTCAGTACTTC.

This clonotype has more than one count but fewer than ten. The genes are TRBV6-1 and TRBJ1-2; D is unresolved. V lost 1 base to trimming and J lost 4 bases, with 4 bases between them. This CDR3 comprises 12 residues. Germline values: CDR1 MNHNS, CDR2 SASEGT. CDR3 loop: CASSEDGYGYTF. The CDR3 coding sequence is TGTGCCAGCAGTGAAGATGGCTATGGCTACACCTTC.

This clonotype has a count of ten or more. The chain has TRBV7-8 and TRBJ1-1; perhaps TRBD1 as D (6 bases). Trimming took off 2 bases at V and 4 bases at J, with 26 bases between the two ends. The CDR3 extends over 19 amino acids. Germline CDR1 is SGHVS and CDR2 is FQNEAQ. CDR3: CASSLKEADRGGSVTEAFF. DNA of the CDR3: TGTGCCAGCAGCTTAAAGGAGGCCGACAGAGGGGGTTCGGTCACTGAAGCTTTCTTT.

Here the CDR3 DNA reads TGCGCCAGCAGCCAAGAAGCCGGCAAACCCCTCGTTTCCCTCCACTTT. Amino acid sequence: CASSQEAGKPLVSLHF. The chain links TRBV4-3 to TRBJ1-6; D remains ambiguous. The CDR3 runs 16 residues. V lost 0 bases and J lost 14, with 20 bases in between. Germline CDR1 reads LGHNA; CDR2 reads YSLEER.

This clonotype came up many times. This chain connects TRBV20-1 to TRBJ2-7, with 13 bases fitting TRBD2. This CDR3 is 15 amino acids long. Germline CDR1 reads DFQATT; CDR2 reads SNEGSKA (reference sequence). V trimming: 3 bases; J trimming: 4 bases; junction bases outside the gene matches: 6. The CDR3 DNA follows: TGCAGTGCTAGTATGGGACTAGCGGGGCCTTACGAGCAGTACTTC. This sequence encodes CSASMGLAGPYEQYF.

This chain links TRBV5-6 with TRBJ2-7; tentatively, D is TRBD2 (6 bases). Germline values: CDR1 SGHDT, CDR2 YYEEEE. Trimming left V 6 bases short and J 3 bases short, with 16 bases between. The CDR3 is made up of 14 amino acids. The CDR3 protein is CASTPKPGVYEQYF. CDR3 nucleotide sequence: TGTGCCAGCACCCCAAAACCGGGGGTCTACGAGCAGTACTTC.

The chain uses TRBV5-6 and TRBJ2-5, with a tentative D call TRBD2 (5 bases). Germline CDR1 is SGHDT and CDR2 is YYEEEE. Trimming took off 1 base at V and 5 bases at J, with 9 bases between the two ends. There are 13 residues in the CDR3. This chain's CDR3 is CASSLRTGETQYF. The CDR3, as DNA: TGTGCCAGCAGCTTGAGGACTGGGGAGACCCAGTACTTC.

The chain recombines TRBV7-2 with TRBJ2-6; TRBD2 matches at 13 bases. CDR3 size: 18 residues. Germline V lookup: CDR1 SGHTA, CDR2 FQGNSA. The V and J ends lost 5 bases and 2 bases, in that order; junction bases with no gene match: 6. The CDR3 DNA follows: TGTGCCAGCAGCCACCGGACTAGCGGGGGCCCTGGGGCCAACGTCCTGACTTTC. Protein sequence: CASSHRTSGGPGANVLTF.

This chain joins TRBV10-3 and TRBJ1-1; a weak D match, TRBD1 (5 bases). Trimming pared 0 bases from V and 0 bases from J, leaving 11 bases between. Germline lookup yields CDR1 ENHRY and CDR2 SYGVKD. This CDR3 comprises 16 residues. CDR3 amino acids: CAISESGLTLNTEAFF. CDR3 DNA sequence: TGTGCCATCAGTGAGTCGGGACTTACTCTGAACACTGAAGCTTTCTTT.

The table lists this clonotype with many counts. The chain is built from TRBV6-1 and TRBJ2-3; TRBD2 matches at 12 bases. Losses at the gene ends were 6 bases for V and 1 base for J; bases not matched to a gene: 5. The length of the CDR3 is 16 residues. The germline V gene has CDR1 MNHNS and CDR2 SASEGT. CDR3: CASRQLAGGRTDTQYF. The CDR3 nucleotides read TGTGCCAGCAGACAACTAGCGGGGGGTCGCACAGATACGCAGTATTTT.

This clonotype was counted only a few times. The rearrangement joins TRBV7-2 to TRBJ2-3; 7 nucleotides line up with TRBD1. There are 17 residues in the CDR3. Trimming at V came to 1 base and at J to 6 bases, leaving 13 bases not matched to a gene. The germline CDR1 and CDR2 sequences are SGHTA and FQGNSA. CDR3 region: CASSLVGTASRRDTQYF. The CDR3 DNA reads as TGTGCCAGCAGCTTAGTGGGGACAGCCTCCCGTAGGGATACGCAGTATTTT.

This clonotype was seen repeatedly, ten times or more. The chain is built from TRBV6-2 or TRBV6-3 and TRBJ1-5; TRBD1 is a possible D gene (5 bases). The CDR3 spans 17 residues. The ends were cut back, 3 bases at V and 0 bases at J, with 15 bases in the middle. Germline-derived CDR1 and CDR2 are MNHEY and SVGEGT. CDR3 protein: CASSYLGPAASNQPQHF. The DNA of the CDR3 is TGTGCCAGCAGTTATTTGGGGCCAGCGGCTAGCAATCAGCCCCAGCATTTT.

The chain has TRBV5-1 and TRBJ2-7; 10 bases agree with TRBD1. Germline lookup yields CDR1 SGHRS and CDR2 YFSETQ. This CDR3 region has 14 residues. V trimming: 5 bases; J trimming: 1 base; junction bases outside the gene matches: 3. The CDR3 region is CASSGQGVSYEQYF. For the CDR3, the DNA is TGCGCCAGCAGTGGACAGGGGGTTTCCTACGAGCAGTACTTC.

This clonotype was recorded at least ten times. The chain has TRBV25-1 and TRBJ1-1; D remains unclear. The CDR3 extends over 14 amino acids. The V gene's germline CDR1 is MGHDK and CDR2 SYGVNS. V lost 8 bases to trimming and J lost 8 bases, with 21 bases between them. The CDR3 spells CASRGNNIGREAFF. For the CDR3, the DNA is TGTGCCAGCCGAGGAAATAATATTGGGCGGGAAGCTTTCTTT.

This chain connects TRBV6-1 to TRBJ2-3; perhaps TRBD1 as D (5 bases). Germline V gene data show CDR1 as MNHNS and CDR2 as SASEGT. CDR3 length equals 17 residues. The V and J ends lost 5 bases and 0 bases respectively, with 18 bases between them. CDR3: CASSLTPWGGSTDTQYF. For the CDR3, the DNA is TGTGCCAGCAGTTTAACTCCCTGGGGCGGCAGCACAGATACGCAGTATTTT.